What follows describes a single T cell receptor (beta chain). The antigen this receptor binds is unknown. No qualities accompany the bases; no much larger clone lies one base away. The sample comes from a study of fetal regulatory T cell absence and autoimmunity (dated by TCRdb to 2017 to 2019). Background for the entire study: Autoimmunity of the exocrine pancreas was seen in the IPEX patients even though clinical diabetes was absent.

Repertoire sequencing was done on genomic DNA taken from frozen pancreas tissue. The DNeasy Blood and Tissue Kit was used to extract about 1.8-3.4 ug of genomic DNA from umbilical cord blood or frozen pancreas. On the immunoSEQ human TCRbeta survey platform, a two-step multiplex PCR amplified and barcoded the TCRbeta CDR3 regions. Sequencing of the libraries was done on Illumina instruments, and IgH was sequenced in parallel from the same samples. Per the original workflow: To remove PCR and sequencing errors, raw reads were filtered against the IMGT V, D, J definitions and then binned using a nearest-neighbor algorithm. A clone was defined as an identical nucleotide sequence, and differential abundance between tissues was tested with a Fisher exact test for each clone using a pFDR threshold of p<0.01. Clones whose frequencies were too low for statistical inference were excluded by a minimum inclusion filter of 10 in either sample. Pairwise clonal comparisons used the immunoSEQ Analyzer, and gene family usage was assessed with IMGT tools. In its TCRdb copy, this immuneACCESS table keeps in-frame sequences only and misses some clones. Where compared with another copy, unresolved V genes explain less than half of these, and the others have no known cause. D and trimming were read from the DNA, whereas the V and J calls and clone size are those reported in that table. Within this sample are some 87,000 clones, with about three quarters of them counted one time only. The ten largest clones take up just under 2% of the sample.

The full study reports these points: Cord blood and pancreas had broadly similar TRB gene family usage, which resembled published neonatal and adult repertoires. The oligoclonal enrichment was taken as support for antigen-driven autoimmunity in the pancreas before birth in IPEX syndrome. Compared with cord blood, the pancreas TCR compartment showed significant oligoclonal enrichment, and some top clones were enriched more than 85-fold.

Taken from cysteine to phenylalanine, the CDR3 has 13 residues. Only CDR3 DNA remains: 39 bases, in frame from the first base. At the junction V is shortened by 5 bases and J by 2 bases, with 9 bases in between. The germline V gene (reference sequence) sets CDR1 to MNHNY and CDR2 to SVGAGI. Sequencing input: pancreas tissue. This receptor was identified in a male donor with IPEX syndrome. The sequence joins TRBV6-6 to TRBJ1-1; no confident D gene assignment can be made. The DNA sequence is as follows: TGTGCCAGCAGTCTCCAGGTTAACACTGAAGCTTTCTTT. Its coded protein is CASSLQVNTEAFF.